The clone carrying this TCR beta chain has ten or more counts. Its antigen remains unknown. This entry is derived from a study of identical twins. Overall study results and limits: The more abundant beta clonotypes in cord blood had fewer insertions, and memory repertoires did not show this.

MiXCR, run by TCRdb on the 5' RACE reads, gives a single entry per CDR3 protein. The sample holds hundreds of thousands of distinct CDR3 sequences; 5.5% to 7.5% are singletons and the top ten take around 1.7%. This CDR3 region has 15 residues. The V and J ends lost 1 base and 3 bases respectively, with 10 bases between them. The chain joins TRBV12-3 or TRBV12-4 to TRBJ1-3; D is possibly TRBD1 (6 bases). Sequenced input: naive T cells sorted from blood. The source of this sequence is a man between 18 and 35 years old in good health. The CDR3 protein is CASSLGQGIGNTIYF. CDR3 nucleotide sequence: TGTGCCAGCAGTTTAGGTCAGGGGATTGGAAACACCATATATTTT.